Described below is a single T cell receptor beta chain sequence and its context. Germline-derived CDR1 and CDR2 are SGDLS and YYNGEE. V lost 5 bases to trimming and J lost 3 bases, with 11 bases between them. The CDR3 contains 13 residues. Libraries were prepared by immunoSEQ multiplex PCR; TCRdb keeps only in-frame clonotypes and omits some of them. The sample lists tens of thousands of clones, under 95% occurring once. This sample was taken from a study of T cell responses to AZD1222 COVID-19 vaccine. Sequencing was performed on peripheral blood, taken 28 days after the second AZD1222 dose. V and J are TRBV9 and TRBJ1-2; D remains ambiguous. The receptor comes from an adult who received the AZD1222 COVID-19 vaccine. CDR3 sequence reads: CASRTEEDYGYTF. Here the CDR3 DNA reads TGTGCCAGCAGGACTGAGGAGGACTATGGCTACACCTTC.